This is a list of T cell receptor beta chains from one sample in a study of blood T cells in healthy people across ages. TCRdb reprocessed the 5' RACE reads with MiXCR, giving one entry per CDR3 protein. The sample has 800,000 or so distinct CDR3 sequences, more than 20% seen once; the top ten hold more than 3%. This sample was shared with a second study, whose subject was T cells of mothers and their children.

The specimen sequenced was blood. These receptors originate from a boy aged 10-17 years in good health. Both conserved end residues are part of each CDR3.

j_call v_call cdr3_aa
TRBJ2-7 TRBV15 CATSRGGRGALEQYF
TRBJ2-3 TRBV7-2 CASSPGQGATYTQYF
TRBJ1-5 TRBV24-1 CATSDGTVEQPQHF
TRBJ2-7 TRBV7-9 CASSLVASGSYEQYF
. TRBV24-1 CATSDSKRGKLYEQYF
. TRBV2 CASLLLAGGPGEQFF
. TRBV11-2 CASGEQGYEQYF
TRBJ1-2 TRBV7-2 CASSLDPRGNYGYTF
TRBJ2-1 TRBV12-3/TRBV12-4 CASSPSGRAYNEQFF
TRBJ2-1 TRBV10-3 CAISPGFWDQPEHFF
TRBJ2-2 TRBV5-1 CASSLTGTGAPELTGELFF
TRBJ2-7 TRBV5-1 CASSARGSGSYEQYF
TRBJ2-7 TRBV2 CASSDGTSGRASRPYEQYF
TRBJ2-4 TRBV18 CASSPETGGANIQYF
TRBJ2-2 TRBV20-1 CSARDMGQGLTGELFF
TRBJ1-4 TRBV7-9 CASSVGLGGSTNEKLFF
TRBJ1-1 TRBV6-1 CASVPPGGAEAFF
TRBJ2-7 TRBV7-9 CASSLDQPSYEQYF
TRBJ2-4 TRBV12-3/TRBV12-4 CASRAGQPKNIQYF
TRBJ1-5 TRBV6-5 CASRSDSNQPQHF
TRBJ2-5 TRBV4-3 CASSQEAGGAVGQTQYF